Below are 2 T cell receptor beta chains sequenced from a single sample in a study of blood T cell repertoires in COVID-19. Repertoires were generated with immunoSEQ multiplex PCR, while TCRdb's copy carries only in-frame clones and drops some. The table has roughly 170,000 clones, 79% seen once. The material sequenced was peripheral blood. The receptors come from a woman aged 55-75 years with COVID-19, enrolled during active disease.

V is TRBV3-1 (or the pseudogene TRBV3-2) and J is TRBJ1-6; 7 positions match TRBD1. The CDR3 loop spans 16 amino acids. V lost 3 bases, J lost 6 bases, and 8 bases stayed unmatched. CDR1 and CDR2 (germline): LGHDT, YNNKEL (reference sequence). As DNA, the CDR3 is TGTGCCAGCAGCCAGGCCCGGGACAGAATTAATTCACCCCTCCACTTT. Amino acids: CASSQARDRINSPLHF.

V is TRBV6-6 and J is TRBJ1-1; D perhaps matches TRBD1 (5 bases). Trimming left V 7 bases short and J 5 bases short, with 14 bases between. The CDR3 has 13 amino acids. The V gene's germline CDR1 is MNHNY and CDR2 SVGAGI (reference sequence). The DNA for the CDR3 is TGTGCCAGCACTCCCCTGGGGGGTACTGAAGCTTTCTTT. This encodes CASTPLGGTEAFF.